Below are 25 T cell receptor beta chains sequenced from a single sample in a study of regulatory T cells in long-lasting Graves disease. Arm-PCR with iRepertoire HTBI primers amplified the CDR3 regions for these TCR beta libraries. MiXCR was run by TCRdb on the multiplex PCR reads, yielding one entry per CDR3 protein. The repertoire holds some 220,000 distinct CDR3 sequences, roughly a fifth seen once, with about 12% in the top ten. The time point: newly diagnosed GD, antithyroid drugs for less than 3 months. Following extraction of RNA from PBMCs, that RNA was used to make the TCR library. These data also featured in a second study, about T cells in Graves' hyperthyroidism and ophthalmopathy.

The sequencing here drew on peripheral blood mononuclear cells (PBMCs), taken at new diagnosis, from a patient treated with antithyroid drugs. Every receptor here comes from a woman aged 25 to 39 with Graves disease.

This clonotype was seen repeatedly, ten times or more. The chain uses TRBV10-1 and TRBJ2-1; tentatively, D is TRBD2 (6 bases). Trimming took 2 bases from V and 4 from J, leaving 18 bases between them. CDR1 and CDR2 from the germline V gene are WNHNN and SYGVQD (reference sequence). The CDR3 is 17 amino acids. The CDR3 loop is CASSETLSRDGYNEQFF. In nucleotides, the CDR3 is TGCGCCAGCAGTGAGACCTTATCGCGGGATGGGTACAATGAGCAGTTCTTC.

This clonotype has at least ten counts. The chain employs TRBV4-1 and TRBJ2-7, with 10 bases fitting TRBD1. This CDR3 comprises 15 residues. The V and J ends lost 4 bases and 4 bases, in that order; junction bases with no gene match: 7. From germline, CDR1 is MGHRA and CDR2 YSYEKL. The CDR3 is CASSLARTGGYEQYF. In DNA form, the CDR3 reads TGCGCCAGCAGCCTCGCCCGGACAGGGGGGTACGAGCAGTACTTC.

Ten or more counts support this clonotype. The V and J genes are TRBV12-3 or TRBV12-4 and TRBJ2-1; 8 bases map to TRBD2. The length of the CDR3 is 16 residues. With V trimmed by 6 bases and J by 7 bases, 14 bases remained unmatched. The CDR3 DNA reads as TGTGCCAGCAGCCCCCGGGGGCCGGGAGGGCGGAATGAGCAGTTCTTC. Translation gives CASSPRGPGGRNEQFF.

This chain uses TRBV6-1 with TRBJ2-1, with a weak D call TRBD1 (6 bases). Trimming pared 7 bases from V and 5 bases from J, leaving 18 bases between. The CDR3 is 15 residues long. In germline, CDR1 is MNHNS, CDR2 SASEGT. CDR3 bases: TGTGCCAGCATAGACGGAGGACAGAGAGACAATGAGCAGTTCTTC. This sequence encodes CASIDGGQRDNEQFF.

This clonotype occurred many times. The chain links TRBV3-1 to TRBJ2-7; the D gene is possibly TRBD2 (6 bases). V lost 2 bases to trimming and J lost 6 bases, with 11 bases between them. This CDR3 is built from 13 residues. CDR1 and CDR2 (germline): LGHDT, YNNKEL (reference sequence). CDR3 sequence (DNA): TGTGCCAGCAGCCAACGACTAGTTGCCGAGCAGTACTTC. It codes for CASSQRLVAEQYF.

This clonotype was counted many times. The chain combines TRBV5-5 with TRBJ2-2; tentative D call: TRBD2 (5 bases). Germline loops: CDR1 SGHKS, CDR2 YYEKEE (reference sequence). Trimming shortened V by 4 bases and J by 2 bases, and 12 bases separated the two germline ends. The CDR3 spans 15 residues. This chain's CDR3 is CASSPDYINTGELFF. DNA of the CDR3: TGTGCCAGCAGCCCAGACTATATCAACACCGGGGAGCTGTTTTTT.

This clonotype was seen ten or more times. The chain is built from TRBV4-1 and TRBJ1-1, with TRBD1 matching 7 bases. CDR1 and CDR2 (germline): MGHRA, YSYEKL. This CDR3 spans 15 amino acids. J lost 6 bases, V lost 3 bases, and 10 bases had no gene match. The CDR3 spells CASSHRQGDSPEAFF. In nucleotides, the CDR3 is TGCGCCAGCAGCCACCGACAGGGCGACTCTCCTGAAGCTTTCTTT.

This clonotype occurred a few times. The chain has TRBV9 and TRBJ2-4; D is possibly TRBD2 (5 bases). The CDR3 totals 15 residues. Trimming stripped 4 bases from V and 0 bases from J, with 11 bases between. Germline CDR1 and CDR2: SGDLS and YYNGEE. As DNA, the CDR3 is TGTGCCAGCAGCTCCAGAGGGCTAGCCAAAAACATTCAGTACTTC. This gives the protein CASSSRGLAKNIQYF.

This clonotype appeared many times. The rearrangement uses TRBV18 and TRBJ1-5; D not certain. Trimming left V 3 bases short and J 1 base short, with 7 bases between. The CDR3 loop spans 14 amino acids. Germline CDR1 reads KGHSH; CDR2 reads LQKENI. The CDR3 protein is CASSPGGSNQPQHF. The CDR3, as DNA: TGTGCCAGCTCACCGGGAGGCAGCAATCAGCCCCAGCATTTT.

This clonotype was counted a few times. In nucleotides, the CDR3 is TGCAGTGCTCGCAGACTAGCGGGAGCCTACAATGAGCAGTTCTTC. The encoded protein is CSARRLAGAYNEQFF. This chain connects TRBV20-1 to TRBJ2-1, with 12 bases matching TRBD2. CDR3 length: 15 amino acids. V was clipped by 5 bases and J by 2 bases; unmatched bases: 4. Germline assignment: CDR1 DFQATT and CDR2 SNEGSKA (reference sequence).

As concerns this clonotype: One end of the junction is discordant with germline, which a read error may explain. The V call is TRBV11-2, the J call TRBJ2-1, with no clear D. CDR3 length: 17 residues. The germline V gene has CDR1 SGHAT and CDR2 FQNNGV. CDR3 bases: TGTGCCAGCAGCTTAGATCCCGCGCTATCGGGCTACAATGAGCATTTCTTC. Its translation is CASSLDPALSGYNEHFF. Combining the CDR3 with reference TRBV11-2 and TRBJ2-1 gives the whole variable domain EAGVAQSPRYKIIEKRQSVAFWCNPISGHATLYWYQQILGQGPKLLIQFQNNGVVDDSQLPKDRFSAERLKGVDSTLKIQPAKLEDSAVYLCASSLDPALSGYNEHFFGPGTRLTVL.

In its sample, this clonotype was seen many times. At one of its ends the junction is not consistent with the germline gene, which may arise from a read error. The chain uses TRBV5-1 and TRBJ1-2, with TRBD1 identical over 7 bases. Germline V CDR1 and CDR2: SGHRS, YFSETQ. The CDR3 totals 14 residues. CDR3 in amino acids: CASSSDRARYGYTF. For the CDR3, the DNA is TGTGCCAGCAGCTCCGACAGGGCGAGATATGGCTACACCTTC.

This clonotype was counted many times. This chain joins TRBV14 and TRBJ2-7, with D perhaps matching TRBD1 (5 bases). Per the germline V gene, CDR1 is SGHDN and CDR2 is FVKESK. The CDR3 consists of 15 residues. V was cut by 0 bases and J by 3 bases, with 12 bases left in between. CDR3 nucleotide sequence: TGTGCCAGCAGCCAAGATAGGGGATCCTTCTACGAGCAGTACTTC. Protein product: CASSQDRGSFYEQYF.

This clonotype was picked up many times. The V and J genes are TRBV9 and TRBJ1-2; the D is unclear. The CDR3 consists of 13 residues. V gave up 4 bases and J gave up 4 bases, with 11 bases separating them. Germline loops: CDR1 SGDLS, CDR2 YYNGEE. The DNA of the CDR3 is TGTGCCAGCAGCCAAGGGCTAAGCTATGGCTACACCTTC. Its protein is CASSQGLSYGYTF.

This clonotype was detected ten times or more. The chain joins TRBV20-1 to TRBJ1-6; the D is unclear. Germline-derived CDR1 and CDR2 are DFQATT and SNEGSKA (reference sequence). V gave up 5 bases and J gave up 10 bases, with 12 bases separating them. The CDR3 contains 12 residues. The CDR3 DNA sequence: TGCAGTGCTTCGGACGGAGGATCACCCCTCCACTTT. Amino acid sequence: CSASDGGSPLHF.

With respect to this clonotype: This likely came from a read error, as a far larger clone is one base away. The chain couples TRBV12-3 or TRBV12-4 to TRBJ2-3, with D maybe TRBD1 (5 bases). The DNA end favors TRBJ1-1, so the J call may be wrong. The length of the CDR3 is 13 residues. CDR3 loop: CASSFNRNTGAFF. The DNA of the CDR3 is TGTGCCAGCAGTTTCAACAGGAACACTGGAGCTTTCTTT.

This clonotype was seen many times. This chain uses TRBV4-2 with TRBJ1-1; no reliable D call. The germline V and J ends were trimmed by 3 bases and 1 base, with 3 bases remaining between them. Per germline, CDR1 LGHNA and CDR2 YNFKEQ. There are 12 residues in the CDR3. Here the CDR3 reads CASSHENTEAFF. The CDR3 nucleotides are TGTGCCAGCAGCCACGAGAACACTGAAGCTTTCTTT.

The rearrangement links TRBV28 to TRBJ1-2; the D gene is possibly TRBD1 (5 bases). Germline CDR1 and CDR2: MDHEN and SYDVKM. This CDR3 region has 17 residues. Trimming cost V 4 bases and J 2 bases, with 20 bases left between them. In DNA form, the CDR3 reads TGTGCCAGCAGTTCCGATCTAGGAGGGGCAGGGAACTATGGCTACACCTTC. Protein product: CASSSDLGGAGNYGYTF.

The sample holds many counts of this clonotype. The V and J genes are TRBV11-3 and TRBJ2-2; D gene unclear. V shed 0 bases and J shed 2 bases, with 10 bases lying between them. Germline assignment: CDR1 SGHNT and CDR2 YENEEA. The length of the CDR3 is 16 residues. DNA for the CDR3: TGTGCCAGCAGCTTAGAGACCGAGTTAAACACCGGGGAGCTGTTTTTT. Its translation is CASSLETELNTGELFF.

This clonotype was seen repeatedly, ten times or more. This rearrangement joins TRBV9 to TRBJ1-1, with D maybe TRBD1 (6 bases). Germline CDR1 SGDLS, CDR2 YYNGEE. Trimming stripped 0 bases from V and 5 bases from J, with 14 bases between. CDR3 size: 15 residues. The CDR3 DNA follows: TGTGCCAGCAGCGTAGGAAATGAGGGGGGGACTGAAGCTTTCTTT. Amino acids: CASSVGNEGGTEAFF.

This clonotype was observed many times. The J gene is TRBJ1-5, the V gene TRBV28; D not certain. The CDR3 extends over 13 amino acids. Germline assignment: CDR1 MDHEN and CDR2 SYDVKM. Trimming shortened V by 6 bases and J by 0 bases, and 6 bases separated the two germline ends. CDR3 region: CASRLDSNQPQHF. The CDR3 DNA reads TGTGCCAGCAGACTCGATAGCAATCAGCCCCAGCATTTT.

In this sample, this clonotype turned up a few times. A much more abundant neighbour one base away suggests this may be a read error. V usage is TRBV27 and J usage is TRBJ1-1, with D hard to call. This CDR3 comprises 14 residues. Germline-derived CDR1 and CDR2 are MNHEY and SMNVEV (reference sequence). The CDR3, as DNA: TGTGTCAGCTCCTCGCACCCGATGAACACTGAAGCTTTCTTT. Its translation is CVSSSHPMNTEAFF.

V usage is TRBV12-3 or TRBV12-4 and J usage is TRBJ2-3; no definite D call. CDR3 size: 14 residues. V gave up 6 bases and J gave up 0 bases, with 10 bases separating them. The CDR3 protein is CASRSSPSTDTQYF. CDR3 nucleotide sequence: TGTGCCAGCAGATCGAGCCCGAGCACAGATACGCAGTATTTT.

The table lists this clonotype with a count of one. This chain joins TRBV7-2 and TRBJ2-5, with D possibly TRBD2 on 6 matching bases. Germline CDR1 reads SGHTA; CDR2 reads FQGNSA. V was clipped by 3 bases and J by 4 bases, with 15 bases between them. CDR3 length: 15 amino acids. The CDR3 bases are TGTGCCAGCAGCTTCTGGGGTCCCGGGGGAGAGACCCAGTACTTC. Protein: CASSFWGPGGETQYF.

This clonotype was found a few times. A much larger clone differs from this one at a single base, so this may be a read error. The CDR3 DNA sequence: TGTGCCGGCAGTTACTCGCCAGGGAGTAACTATGGCTACACCTTC. This sequence encodes CAGSYSPGSNYGYTF. The chain combines TRBV6-5 with TRBJ1-2; perhaps TRBD1 as D (5 bases). Germline V gene lookup returns CDR1 MNHEY and CDR2 SVGAGI. CDR3 length: 15 amino acids.